What follows describes a single TCR beta chain. There are a few counts of this clonotype. The antigen it binds to is not known. No quality values exist for individual bases; no much larger clone is one base distant. The sample is drawn from a study of T cell repertoires in cytomegalovirus infection (dated 2019 in TCRdb). In the study overall: The peptide stimulations were aimed at well-studied HLA-B-restricted epitopes as well as recently identified HLA-C-restricted CMV epitopes, whose presentation resists viral immunomodulation. Because public TCR beta signatures pointed to carriage of CMV infection together with the matching HLA type, the HLA type of each donor mattered for the analysis.

Data came from an Illumina HiSeq 1500. The public sequencing data were trimmed at Q25 with fastp and processed into clonotypes with MiXCR by TCRdb, which kept only in-frame beta chains. Every distinct CDR3 protein forms one entry, paired with its most common genes and DNA. The sample contains hundreds of thousands of distinct CDR3 sequences, just under 30% of them found a single time. In total, the top ten clones hold over 15% of the sample. The treatment or condition label here, explained by the study, means: in vitro stimulation with specific CMV peptide epitopes to enrich CMV-specific T cells. Study-wide findings and limitations: In both this cohort and an independent cohort of more than 350 donors, the cumulative frequency of public TCR beta family members distinguished carriers of CMV infection plus the relevant HLA type. The ex vivo response was dominated by HLA-C-restricted CMV-specific TCR beta clonotypes, and the single most frequent clonotype in two of eight donors was supplied by these HLA-C-restricted clonotypes.

V gives up 7 bases and J gives up 5 bases, and the segment between their germline ends measures 9 bases. The CDR3 runs 13 amino acids, cysteine and phenylalanine included. The CDR3 DNA has 39 bases and is translated from base 1. In the germline V gene, CDR1 corresponds to MDHEN and CDR2 to SYDVKM. The rearranged segments are TRBV28 and TRBJ1-6; perhaps TRBD1 is the D gene, with 5 bases matching. The sample in question was cultured PBMCs, obtained from culture after CMV antigen stimulation. This sequence originates from a human donor in good health (CMV status not recorded). Some clones in this sample may be carry-over from other donors' samples. The sequence in DNA is TGTGCCAGCATCAGGGCTAATAATTCACCCCTCCACTTT. This is translated as CASIRANNSPLHF. The CDR3 plus the reference TRBV28 and TRBJ1-6 genes for the other parts give the full variable domain: DVKVTQSSRYLVKRTGEKVFLECVQDMDHENMFWYRQDPGLGLRLIYFSYDVKMKEKGDIPEGYSVSREKKERFSLILESASTNQTSMYLCASIRANNSPLHFGNGTRLTVT.